This TCR beta chain was documented in a study of blood T cell repertoires in COVID-19. Study as a whole: PBMCs, B-cell-depleted T cells, or T cells provided the cDNA or gDNA that made up the material.

The CDR3 runs 18 residues. Looked up from germline, CDR1 is LGHNA and CDR2 is YNFKEQ. V shed 2 bases and J 9 bases; nucleotides not matched to a gene: 15. Authors' processing steps: Using reference gene primer amplification, nucleated cell counts were estimated. TCRdb keeps only in-frame clones here, not all; method: immunoSEQ multiplex PCR. The DNA was the basis for D and trimming; V, J and clone size are from that table. The data contain about 250,000 clones, 90% of them singletons. One Seattle source followed patients from active infection through their disease course. The source is a woman in her sixties with COVID-19, enrolled during active disease. The chain links TRBV4-2 to TRBJ1-4, with 10 bases fitting TRBD1. What was sequenced was peripheral blood. CDR3 coding DNA: TGTGCCAGCAGCCAATATCGCCCCGGGACAGGGGTCGCTCAAAAACTGTTTTTT. Translation: CASSQYRPGTGVAQKLFF.